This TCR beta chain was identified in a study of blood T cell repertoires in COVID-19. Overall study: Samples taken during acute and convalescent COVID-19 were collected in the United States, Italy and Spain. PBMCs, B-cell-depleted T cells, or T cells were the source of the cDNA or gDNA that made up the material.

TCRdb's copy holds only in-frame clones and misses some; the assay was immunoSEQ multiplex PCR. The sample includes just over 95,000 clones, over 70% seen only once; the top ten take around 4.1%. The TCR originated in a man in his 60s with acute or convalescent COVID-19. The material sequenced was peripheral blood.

The CDR3 reads CATSETGYTEAFF. The CDR3 nucleotides are TGTGCCACCAGTGAAACAGGGTACACTGAAGCTTTCTTT. This chain connects TRBV24-1 to TRBJ1-1; a possible D gene is TRBD1 (6 bases). The length of the CDR3 is 13 residues. Germline assignment: CDR1 KGHDR and CDR2 SFDVKD. Trimming cost V 4 bases and J 3 bases, with 8 bases left between them.